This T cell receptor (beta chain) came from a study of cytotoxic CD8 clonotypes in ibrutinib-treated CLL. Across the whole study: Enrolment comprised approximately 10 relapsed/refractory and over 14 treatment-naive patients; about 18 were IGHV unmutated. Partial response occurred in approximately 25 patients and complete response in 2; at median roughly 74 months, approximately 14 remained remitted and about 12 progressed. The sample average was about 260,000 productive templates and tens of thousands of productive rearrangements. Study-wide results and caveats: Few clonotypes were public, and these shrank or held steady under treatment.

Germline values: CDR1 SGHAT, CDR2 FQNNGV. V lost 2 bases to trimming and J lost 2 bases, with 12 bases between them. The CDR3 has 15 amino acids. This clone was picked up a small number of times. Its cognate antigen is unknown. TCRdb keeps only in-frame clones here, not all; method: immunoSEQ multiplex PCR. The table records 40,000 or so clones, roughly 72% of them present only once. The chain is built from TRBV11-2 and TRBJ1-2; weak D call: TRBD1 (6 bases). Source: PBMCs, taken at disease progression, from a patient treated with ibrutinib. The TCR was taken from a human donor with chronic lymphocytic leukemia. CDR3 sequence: CASSLRAGANYGYTF. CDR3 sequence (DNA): TGTGCCAGCAGCTTAAGGGCAGGGGCCAACTATGGCTACACCTTC.